The 22 T cell receptor beta chains below come from one sample, sequenced in a study of T-cell reconstitution after alpha-beta-depleted transplantation in children. Unique molecular identifiers tagged the TCRbeta library. From the PCR reads, TCRdb called clonotypes with MiXCR, one entry per CDR3 protein. The sample holds some 190,000 distinct CDR3 sequences, roughly 11% seen once. Here the sequenced sample was PBMCs, taken before TCRalphabeta/CD19-depleted stem cell transplant. Every receptor here comes from a boy between 2 and 15 years old with acute myeloid leukemia, due to receive a stem cell transplant.

This clonotype was picked up many times. The chain is built from TRBV18 and TRBJ2-4; D remains unclear. Trimming shortened V by 3 bases and J by 0 bases, and 3 bases separated the two germline ends. This CDR3 comprises 13 residues. The germline gives CDR1 KGHSH, CDR2 LQKENI. The chain's CDR3 is CASSPGAKNIQYF. CDR3 DNA: TGTGCCAGCTCACCGGGAGCCAAAAACATTCAGTACTTC.

This clonotype was found a few times. CDR3 sequence reads: CAWRKGQPRTNEKLFF. As DNA, the CDR3 is TGTGCCTGGAGGAAGGGACAGCCAAGGACTAATGAAAAACTGTTTTTT. The chain employs TRBV30 and TRBJ1-4; TRBD1 agrees at 7 bases. Germline trimming cut 3 bases from V and 2 bases from J; bases unmatched to any gene: 9. CDR1 is GTSNPN and CDR2 is SVGIG in the germline V gene (reference sequence). The CDR3 runs 16 residues.

This clonotype occurred many times. The chain combines TRBV14 with TRBJ2-7; 10 nucleotides line up with TRBD2. Germline assignment: CDR1 SGHDN and CDR2 FVKESK. This CDR3 is 17 amino acids long. Unmatched junction bases numbered 7, after V lost 0 bases and J lost 2 bases. The DNA of the CDR3 is TGTGCCAGCAGCCAAGAGCCCCTAGCGGGAGATCCCTACGAGCAGTACTTC. It codes for CASSQEPLAGDPYEQYF.

This clonotype came up many times. V and J are TRBV12-3 or TRBV12-4 and TRBJ2-3; 13 bases fit TRBD2. The V gene end was trimmed by 4 bases and the J gene end by 4 bases; junction bases not matched to a gene: 2. CDR3 length: 15 residues. The DNA for the CDR3 is TGTGCCAGCAGTTGGACTAGCGGGAGCTCAGATACGCAGTATTTT. It yields the protein CASSWTSGSSDTQYF.

In this sample, this clonotype turned up a few times. The gene calls are TRBV9 and TRBJ1-4; tentative D call: TRBD1 (5 bases). The ends were cut back, 0 bases at V and 8 bases at J, with 14 bases in the middle. From germline, CDR1 is SGDLS and CDR2 YYNGEE. The CDR3 is 15 residues long. The DNA of the CDR3 is TGTGCCAGCAGCGTAGAAGGTTTTGGGGGGGAAAAACTGTTTTTT. As protein: CASSVEGFGGEKLFF.

This clonotype was seen repeatedly, ten times or more. The rearrangement uses TRBV12-3 or TRBV12-4 and TRBJ2-3, with 9 bases matching TRBD1. The CDR3 is made up of 19 amino acids. Trimming at V came to 0 bases and at J to 4 bases, leaving 14 bases not matched to a gene. CDR3 in amino acids: CASSLALNSFRDRADTQYF. The CDR3 DNA is TGTGCCAGCAGTTTAGCGCTAAATTCGTTCCGGGACAGGGCAGATACGCAGTATTTT.

This clonotype was seen many times. The chain employs TRBV11-2 and TRBJ2-3, with D possibly being TRBD1 (6 bases). V lost 1 base, J lost 3 bases, and 14 bases lay in between. This CDR3 has 16 amino acids. Germline values: CDR1 SGHAT, CDR2 FQNNGV. DNA for the CDR3: TGTGCCAGCAGCTTAGGCCAGGACAGACAAACAGATACGCAGTATTTT. Encoded protein: CASSLGQDRQTDTQYF.

This chain links TRBV30 with TRBJ2-3; a weak D match, TRBD2 (6 bases). V was trimmed by 2 bases and J by 4 bases, leaving 10 bases between them. Germline CDR1 GTSNPN, CDR2 SVGIG (reference sequence). This CDR3 spans 13 amino acids. CDR3 in amino acids: CAWSSGVPDTQYF. The CDR3 DNA is TGTGCCTGGAGTTCGGGGGTACCAGATACGCAGTATTTT.

The chain links TRBV11-1 to TRBJ2-7, with 16 bases matching TRBD2. The CDR3 runs to 15 residues. Germline loops: CDR1 SGHAT, CDR2 FQDESV (reference sequence). Losses at the gene ends were 5 bases for V and 9 bases for J; bases not matched to a gene: 7. The CDR3 coding sequence is TGTGCCAGCAGCAGAGGGACTAGCGGGGGGGGCGCGCAGTACTTC. It codes for CASSRGTSGGGAQYF.

This clonotype was observed at least ten times. The rearrangement uses TRBV19 and TRBJ2-4, with TRBD2 as a possible D gene (6 bases). The germline V and J ends were trimmed by 1 base and 9 bases, with 7 bases remaining between them. Germline loops: CDR1 LNHDA, CDR2 SQIVND (reference sequence). This CDR3 has 12 amino acids. The CDR3 nucleotides are TGTGCCAGTAGTATAGTCGGGAGCATTCAGTACTTC. Encoded protein: CASSIVGSIQYF.

This clonotype appeared many times. The rearrangement joins TRBV2 to TRBJ1-2; D uncertain. This CDR3 comprises 18 residues. V lost 1 base and J 2 bases, leaving 20 bases between the germline ends. From germline, CDR1 is SNHLY and CDR2 FYNNEI. The CDR3 nucleotides are TGTGCCAGCAGTGAAGGTGGCCTGGACTCCGGACCGAACTATGGCTACACCTTC. Protein sequence: CASSEGGLDSGPNYGYTF.

This clonotype was counted many times. The rearrangement joins TRBV5-1 to TRBJ2-2, with a possible D match to TRBD1 (6 bases). This CDR3 is built from 15 residues. CDR1 and CDR2 from the germline V gene are SGHRS and YFSETQ. Between the trimmed V and J ends, which lost 5 bases and 2 bases, there was a span of 13 bases. The CDR3 reads CASRLGTPNTGELFF. CDR3 sequence (DNA): TGCGCCAGCAGGCTCGGGACACCTAACACCGGGGAGCTGTTTTTT.

The table lists this clonotype with a count of one. A read error may explain this, as a much larger clone is one base away. The chain links TRBV3-1 to TRBJ1-1; D ambiguous. Germline CDR1 is LGHDT and CDR2 is YNNKEL (reference sequence). This CDR3 contains 18 residues. CDR3 region: CASCQDFRAAVQPAEAFF. The DNA of the CDR3 is TGTGCCAGCTGCCAAGATTTCCGCGCCGCGGTGCAGCCCGCTGAAGCTTTCTTT.

V gene TRBV4-2 combines with J gene TRBJ2-7, with 7 bases that match TRBD2. CDR1 is LGHNA, CDR2 YNFKEQ, per germline. The V and J ends lost 10 bases and 4 bases, in that order; junction bases with no gene match: 16. The CDR3 has 15 residues. The CDR3, as DNA: TGTGCCATGAGCCCTGGACTCGCGGGAGTTTACGAGCAGTACTTC. It is translated as CAMSPGLAGVYEQYF.

This clonotype has a count of ten or more. The chain couples TRBV20-1 to TRBJ2-5, with 9 positions matching TRBD2. CDR1 and CDR2 (germline): DFQATT, SNEGSKA (reference sequence). The CDR3 runs 19 residues. After removal of 1 base from V and 4 bases from J, the junction contained 19 bases not matched to a gene. The CDR3 reads CSARGKTVVAGGPLETQYF. The CDR3 nucleotides read TGCAGTGCTAGAGGGAAGACAGTAGTCGCGGGAGGGCCTTTAGAGACCCAGTACTTC.

The table lists this clonotype with many counts. This rearrangement joins TRBV12-3 or TRBV12-4 to TRBJ1-1; 7 bases match TRBD1. CDR3 length: 14 residues. Trimming took 6 bases from V and 6 from J; bases not matched to a gene: 10. Written as DNA, the CDR3 is TGTGCCAGCAGCTTTCAAGGGGGCGCGGCTGAAGCTTTCTTT. This encodes CASSFQGGAAEAFF.

This clonotype was detected ten times or more. V and J are TRBV12-3 or TRBV12-4 and TRBJ2-3; D uncertain. V was shortened by 5 bases and J by 2 bases, with 14 bases between the two germline ends. The CDR3 extends over 15 amino acids. CDR3 loop: CASSPLQINTDTQYF. As DNA, the CDR3 is TGTGCCAGCAGTCCTTTACAGATAAACACAGATACGCAGTATTTT.

This clonotype has at least ten counts. The V and J genes are TRBV11-2 and TRBJ2-3; perhaps TRBD2 as D (6 bases). CDR1 is SGHAT and CDR2 is FQNNGV in the germline V gene. V shed 1 base and J shed 0 bases, with 11 bases lying between them. The CDR3 sequence is 16 residues long. The CDR3 DNA sequence: TGTGCCAGCAGCTTAGGACTAGACGAAAGCACAGATACGCAGTATTTT. It is translated as CASSLGLDESTDTQYF.

This clonotype showed up many times. The chain is built from TRBV20-1 and TRBJ2-3; D gene ambiguous. Trimming removed 4 bases from V and 1 base from J, with 9 bases in between. This CDR3 is 13 amino acids long. From germline, CDR1 is DFQATT and CDR2 SNEGSKA (reference sequence). The CDR3 DNA reads TGCAGTGCTATTGCAGTTGGCACAGATACGCAGTATTTT. This gives the protein CSAIAVGTDTQYF.

This clonotype was counted ten times or more. The chain joins TRBV15 to TRBJ2-7; D is possibly TRBD1 (5 bases). The germline V gene has CDR1 LNHNV and CDR2 YYDKDF (reference sequence). There are 14 residues in the CDR3. Between the trimmed V and J ends, which lost 0 bases and 3 bases, there was a span of 9 bases. The CDR3 coding sequence is TGTGCCACCAGCAGAGATCGGCAGGGCTACGAGCAGTACTTC. Its translation is CATSRDRQGYEQYF.

This clonotype was detected ten times or more. J is TRBJ2-2 and V is TRBV29-1; 7 positions match TRBD1. Germline assignment: CDR1 SQVTM and CDR2 ANQGSEA. This CDR3 has 13 residues. Trimming removed 7 bases from V and 5 bases from J; junction bases left unmatched: 7. CDR3 bases: TGCAGCGCAATCAGGGGGTGGACCGGGGAGCTGTTTTTT. Translating gives CSAIRGWTGELFF.

This clonotype was counted at least ten times. The chain carries TRBV5-1 and TRBJ2-3; either TRBD1 or TRBD2 may fit D (5 bases each). The CDR3 covers 16 residues. The germline V and J ends were trimmed by 5 bases and 0 bases, with 16 bases remaining between them. CDR1 and CDR2 from the germline V gene are SGHRS and YFSETQ. DNA of the CDR3: TGCGCCAGCAGGGCTCCGGGACCTAGTAGCACAGATACGCAGTATTTT. Its translation is CASRAPGPSSTDTQYF.